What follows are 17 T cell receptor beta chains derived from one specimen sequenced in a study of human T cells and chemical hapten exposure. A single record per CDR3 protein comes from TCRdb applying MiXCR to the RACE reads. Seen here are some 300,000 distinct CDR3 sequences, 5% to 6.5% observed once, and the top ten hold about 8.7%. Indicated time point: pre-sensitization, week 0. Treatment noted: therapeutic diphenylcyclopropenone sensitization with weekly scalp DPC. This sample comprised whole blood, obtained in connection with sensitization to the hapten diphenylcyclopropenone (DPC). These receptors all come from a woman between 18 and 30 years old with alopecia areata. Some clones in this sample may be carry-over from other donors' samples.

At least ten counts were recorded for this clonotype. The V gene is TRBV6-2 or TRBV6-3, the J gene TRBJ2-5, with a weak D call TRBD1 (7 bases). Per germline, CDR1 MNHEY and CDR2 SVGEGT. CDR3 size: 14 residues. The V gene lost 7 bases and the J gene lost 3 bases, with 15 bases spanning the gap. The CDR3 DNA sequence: TGTGCCAGCATTTTGACAGGGAGGAAAGAGACCCAGTACTTC. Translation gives CASILTGRKETQYF.

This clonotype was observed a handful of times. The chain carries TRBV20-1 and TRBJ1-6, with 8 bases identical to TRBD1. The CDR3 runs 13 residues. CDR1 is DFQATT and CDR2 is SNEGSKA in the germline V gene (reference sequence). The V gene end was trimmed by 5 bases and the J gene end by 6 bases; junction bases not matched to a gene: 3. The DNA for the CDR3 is TGCAGTGCTCCGACAGGGGCTAATTCACCCCTCCACTTT. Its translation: CSAPTGANSPLHF.

The CDR3 DNA is TGTGCCAGCAGAACTAGCGGGGGGGCTGACACAGATACGCAGTATTTT. This sequence encodes CASRTSGGADTDTQYF. V is TRBV28 and J is TRBJ2-3, with 13 bases aligning to TRBD2. The CDR3 has 16 residues. With V trimmed by 6 bases and J by 2 bases, 5 bases remained unmatched. Germline V gives CDR1 MDHEN, CDR2 SYDVKM.

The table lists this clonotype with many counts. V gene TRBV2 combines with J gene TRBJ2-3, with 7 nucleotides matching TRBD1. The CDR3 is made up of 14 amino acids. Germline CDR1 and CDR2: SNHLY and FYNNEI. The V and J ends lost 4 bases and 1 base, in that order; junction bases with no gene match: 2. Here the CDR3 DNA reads TGTGCCAGCAGTGGACAGGGAGGCACAGATACGCAGTATTTT. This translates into CASSGQGGTDTQYF.

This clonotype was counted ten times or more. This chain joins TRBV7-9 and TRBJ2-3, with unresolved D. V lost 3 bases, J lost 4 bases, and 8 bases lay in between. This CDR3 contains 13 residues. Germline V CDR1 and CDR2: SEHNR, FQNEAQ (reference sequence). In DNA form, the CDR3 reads TGTGCCAGCAGCTTGGCCCAGTCAGATACGCAGTATTTT. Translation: CASSLAQSDTQYF.

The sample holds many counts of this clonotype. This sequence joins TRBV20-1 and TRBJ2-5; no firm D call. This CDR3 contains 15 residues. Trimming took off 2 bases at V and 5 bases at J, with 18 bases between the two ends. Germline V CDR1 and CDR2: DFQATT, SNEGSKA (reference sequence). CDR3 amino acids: CSARSSQRRMETQYF. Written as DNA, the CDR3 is TGCAGTGCTAGAAGTAGTCAGAGAAGAATGGAGACCCAGTACTTC.

CDR3 nucleotide sequence: TGCAGTGCTTCCTGGGACTCCCAGGGCGGGGAGCTGTTTTTT. Translation: CSASWDSQGGELFF. This chain connects TRBV20-1 to TRBJ2-2, with D possibly being TRBD2 (6 bases). V gave up 5 bases and J gave up 7 bases, with 17 bases separating them. CDR3 length: 14 amino acids. The V gene's germline CDR1 is DFQATT and CDR2 SNEGSKA (reference sequence).

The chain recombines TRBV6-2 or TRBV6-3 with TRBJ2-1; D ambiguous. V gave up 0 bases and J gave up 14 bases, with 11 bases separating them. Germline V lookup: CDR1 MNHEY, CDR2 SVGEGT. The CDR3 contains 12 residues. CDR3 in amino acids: CASSYSMLVKFF. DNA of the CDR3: TGTGCCAGCAGTTACTCTATGCTAGTGAAGTTCTTC.

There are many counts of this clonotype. CDR3 nucleotides: TGCGCCAGCAGTTCGTCGGCCGGTTCAATGGCTTTCTTT. It is translated as CASSSSAGSMAFF. The V gene is TRBV4-3, the J gene TRBJ1-1; D remains ambiguous. Trimming cost V 6 bases and J 11 bases, with 19 bases left between them. The CDR3 is 13 amino acids. Germline assignment: CDR1 LGHNA and CDR2 YSLEER.

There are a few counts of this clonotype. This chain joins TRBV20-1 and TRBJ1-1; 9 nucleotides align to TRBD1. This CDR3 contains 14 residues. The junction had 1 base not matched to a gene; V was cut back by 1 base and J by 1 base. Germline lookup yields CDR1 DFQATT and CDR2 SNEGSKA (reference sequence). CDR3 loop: CSARGGQGNTEAFF. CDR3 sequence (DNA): TGCAGTGCTAGAGGGGGACAGGGGAACACTGAAGCTTTCTTT.

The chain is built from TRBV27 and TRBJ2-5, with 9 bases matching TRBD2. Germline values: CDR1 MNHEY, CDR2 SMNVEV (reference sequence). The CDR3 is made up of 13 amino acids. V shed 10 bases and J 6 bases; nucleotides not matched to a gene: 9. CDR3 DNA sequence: TGTGCCACCAAAATGAGCGGGGGGAAGACCCAGTACTTC. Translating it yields CATKMSGGKTQYF.

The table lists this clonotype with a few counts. CDR3 amino acids: CASSKPALEGIQYF. CDR3 nucleotides: TGTGCCAGCAGTAAGCCCGCCCTTGAGGGCATTCAGTACTTC. V and J are TRBV6-6 and TRBJ2-4, with D tentatively TRBD2 (5 bases). The CDR3 loop spans 14 amino acids. The ends were cut back, 5 bases at V and 9 bases at J, with 17 bases in the middle. Germline V CDR1 and CDR2: MNHNY, SVGAGI (reference sequence).

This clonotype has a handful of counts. CDR3 DNA sequence: TGTGCCAGCAGCGTAGGTGACGGGCATCTAATAGCCTACGAGCAGTACTTC. This codes for CASSVGDGHLIAYEQYF. The rearrangement links TRBV9 to TRBJ2-7, with D hard to call. The CDR3 extends over 17 amino acids. Trimming pared 0 bases from V and 2 bases from J, leaving 18 bases between. CDR1 SGDLS and CDR2 YYNGEE come from the germline V gene.

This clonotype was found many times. The CDR3 DNA sequence: TGCGCCAGCAGCTTGGCACTAGCGGAATTCACAGATACGCAGTATTTT. Translated: CASSLALAEFTDTQYF. The chain is built from TRBV5-1 and TRBJ2-3, with 8 bases lining up with TRBD2. The CDR3 is 16 amino acids. Germline loops: CDR1 SGHRS, CDR2 YFSETQ. V lost 0 bases and J lost 2; bases outside the gene matches: 5.

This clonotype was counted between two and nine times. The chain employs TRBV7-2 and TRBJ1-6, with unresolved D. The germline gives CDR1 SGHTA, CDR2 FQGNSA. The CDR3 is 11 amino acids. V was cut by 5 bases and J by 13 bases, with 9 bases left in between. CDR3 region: CASSGVGPLHF. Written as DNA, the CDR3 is TGTGCCAGCAGCGGGGTTGGTCCCCTCCACTTT.

CDR3 coding DNA: TGTGCCAGCAGTTACCTGACAGAGTCCGAGACCCAGTACTTC. Its protein is CASSYLTESETQYF. This chain uses TRBV6-2 or TRBV6-3 with TRBJ2-5, with D perhaps TRBD1 (5 bases). V was trimmed by 2 bases and J by 5 bases, leaving 12 bases between them. Germline V gives CDR1 MNHEY, CDR2 SVGEGT. This CDR3 is 14 amino acids long.

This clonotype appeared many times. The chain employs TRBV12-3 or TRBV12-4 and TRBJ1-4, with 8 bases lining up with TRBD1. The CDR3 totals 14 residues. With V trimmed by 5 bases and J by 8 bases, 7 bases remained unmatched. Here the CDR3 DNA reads TGTGCCAGCAGTCGGACAGGGTCGGAGGAAAAACTGTTTTTT. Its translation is CASSRTGSEEKLFF.